The subject of this entry is one T cell receptor beta chain. No antigen is known for it. This sample is part of a study of T cell responses to AZD1222 COVID-19 vaccine. Measured with immunoSEQ multiplex PCR; TCRdb has only the in-frame clones, and not every one. The sample yields 160,000 or so clones, over 75% seen once. Study-wide points: Clonal diversity was possibly underestimated, and white British individuals and females predominated among donors. Epitopes outside B.1.351 and B.1.1.7 mutated regions reportedly drew nearly half of spike TCRs. Sampling captured repertoires only after the peak T cell response.

The CDR3 has 15 amino acids. The ends lost 4 bases at V and 4 bases at J; junction bases unmatched: 4. Germline V gene lookup returns CDR1 LNHDA and CDR2 SQIVND (reference sequence). Sequenced here: peripheral blood, sampled on day 0 of AZD1222 vaccination. V is TRBV19 and J is TRBJ2-1, with 10 nucleotides matching TRBD2. This receptor was identified in an adult in good health. CDR3 DNA sequence: TGTGCCAGTAGTAGGACTAGCGGAGGGTACAATGAGCAGTTCTTC. Protein: CASSRTSGGYNEQFF.